Reported below is one T cell receptor (beta chain). Authors' data handling: Reference gene primer amplification gave nucleated cell count estimates. Repertoires were generated with immunoSEQ multiplex PCR, while TCRdb's copy carries only in-frame clones and drops some. That table supplies the V and J calls and clone size; D and trimming were determined from the DNA. The sample includes 50,000 to 80,000 clones, approximately 88% of them seen just once. This entry is derived from a study of blood T cell repertoires in COVID-19. For the study at large: Sample material is recorded as cDNA or gDNA derived from T cells, B-cell-depleted T cells, or PBMCs.

Germline V gene sequence: CDR1 MNHEY, CDR2 SMNVEV (reference sequence). This CDR3 region has 13 residues. Trimming removed 6 bases at V and 0 bases at J, with 8 bases between. The chain combines TRBV27 with TRBJ2-5, with no clear D. The specimen sequenced was peripheral blood. The clonotype was recovered from a woman aged 55-75 years with COVID-19, enrolled during active disease. CDR3 residues: CASRSENQETQYF. The CDR3 coding sequence is TGTGCCAGCAGGTCAGAAAACCAAGAGACCCAGTACTTC.